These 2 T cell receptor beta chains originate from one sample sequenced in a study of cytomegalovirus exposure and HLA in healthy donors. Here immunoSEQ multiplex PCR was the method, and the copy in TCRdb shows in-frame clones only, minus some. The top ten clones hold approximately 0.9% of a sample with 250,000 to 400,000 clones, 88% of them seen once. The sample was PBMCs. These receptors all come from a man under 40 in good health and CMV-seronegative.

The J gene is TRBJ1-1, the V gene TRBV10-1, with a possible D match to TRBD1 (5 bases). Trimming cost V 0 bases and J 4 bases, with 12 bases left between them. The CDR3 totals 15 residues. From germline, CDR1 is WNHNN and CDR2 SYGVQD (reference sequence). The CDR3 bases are TGCGCCAGCAGTGAGTCAGGGGTGATGGGCACTGAAGCTTTCTTT. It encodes CASSESGVMGTEAFF.

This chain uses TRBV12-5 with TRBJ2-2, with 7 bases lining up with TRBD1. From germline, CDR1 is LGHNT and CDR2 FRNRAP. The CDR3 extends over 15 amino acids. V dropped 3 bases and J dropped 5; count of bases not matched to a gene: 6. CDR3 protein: CASGFRQGETGELFF. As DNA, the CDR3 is TGTGCTAGTGGTTTTCGACAGGGAGAAACCGGGGAGCTGTTTTTT.